This T cell receptor (beta chain) was captured by sequencing in a study of Graves' ophthalmopathy and Graves' hyperthyroidism. Amplification targeted the TCR beta CDR3 regions, with RNA transcripts as the source material. The authors performed first-round RT-PCR with HTBI primers and then a second-round multiplex PCR. TCRdb re-derived calls from the multiplex PCR reads in MiXCR, one entry per CDR3 protein. The top ten clones hold approximately 7.7% of a sample with over 500,000 distinct CDR3 sequences, about 20% of them seen once. The trim removed 4 bases at V and 0 bases at J, leaving 5 bases unmatched. This CDR3 region has 15 residues. CDR1 and CDR2 (germline): MDHEN, SYDVKM. Additional autoimmune diseases, uncontrolled infections, pregnancy or lactation disqualified patients.

The source of this sequence is a woman aged 18-29 years with stable Graves' hyperthyroidism. Some clones in this sample may be carry-over from other donors' samples. V usage is TRBV28 and J usage is TRBJ1-2, with 7 positions matching TRBD1. Specimen: peripheral blood. The CDR3, as DNA: TGTGCCAGCAGTTGGGGGGACAGTTCTAACTATGGCTACACCTTC. Translated, it gives CASSWGDSSNYGYTF.